Listed below are T cell receptor beta chains from one sample, sequenced in a study of T cells expressing NK-cell markers. Each CDR3 protein gets one entry in TCRdb, which reprocessed the 5' RACE reads and gives no DNA. This repertoire includes about 460,000 distinct CDR3 sequences. The specimen was blood T cells: a sorted CD56 or NKG2C T cell subset, CD4+ or CD8+ T cells, or bulk PBMC T cells (not recorded which). The receptor source for this set is a woman aged 45-65 years in good health. CDR3s include the opening cysteine and the closing phenylalanine or tryptophan.

v_gene: TRBV3-1; j_gene: TRBJ1-4; CDR3aa: CASSQRGNEKLFF
v_gene: TRBV7-9; j_gene: TRBJ1-4; CDR3aa: CASSQSNEKLFF
v_gene: TRBV18; j_gene: TRBJ2-1; CDR3aa: CASSPPVTAILTEQFF
v_gene: TRBV2; j_gene: TRBJ2-5; CDR3aa: CASSDNGMAQYF
v_gene: TRBV11-3; j_gene: TRBJ2-1; CDR3aa: CASSSPWGGVLYNEQFF
v_gene: TRBV12-3/TRBV12-4; j_gene: TRBJ2-1; CDR3aa: CASSLRTSGRWNNEQFF
v_gene: TRBV7-9; j_gene: TRBJ2-2; CDR3aa: CASSLYGKGAGELFF
v_gene: TRBV29-1; j_gene: TRBJ2-4; CDR3aa: CSGDFGTSDQQYF
v_gene: TRBV5-1; j_gene: TRBJ2-7; CDR3aa: CASSLLQGAYEQYF
v_gene: TRBV27; j_gene: TRBJ1-1; CDR3aa: CASSKATGTPNTEAFF
v_gene: TRBV5-6; j_gene: TRBJ2-1; CDR3aa: CASSQGQGGNEQFF
v_gene: TRBV10-3; j_gene: TRBJ2-7; CDR3aa: CAIRNRDRGDEQYF
v_gene: TRBV12-3/TRBV12-4; j_gene: TRBJ2-1; CDR3aa: CASSPNPPRAEQFF
v_gene: TRBV27; j_gene: TRBJ2-7; CDR3aa: CASGTTYEQYF
v_gene: TRBV19; j_gene: TRBJ2-5; CDR3aa: CASSNTPSGTFQETQYF
v_gene: TRBV6-5; j_gene: TRBJ2-7; CDR3aa: CASTPIPRQGGEQYF
v_gene: TRBV27; j_gene: TRBJ1-1; CDR3aa: CASSSQGRTEAFF
v_gene: TRBV20-1; j_gene: TRBJ2-1; CDR3aa: CSATPELRVGPYNEQFF
v_gene: TRBV18; j_gene: TRBJ2-3; CDR3aa: CASSPGGQGKDTQYF
v_gene: TRBV10-3; j_gene: TRBJ2-1; CDR3aa: CAIRTGTSGRQSSYNEQFF
v_gene: TRBV29-1; j_gene: TRBJ2-7; CDR3aa: CSVEWAPSGSPYEQYF
v_gene: TRBV20-1; j_gene: TRBJ1-6; CDR3aa: CSVSDSSYNSPLHF
v_gene: TRBV19; j_gene: TRBJ2-1; CDR3aa: CASFSAGGMVQFF
v_gene: TRBV5-1; j_gene: TRBJ2-3; CDR3aa: CASSLVPGGTDTQYF
v_gene: TRBV3-1; j_gene: TRBJ2-7; CDR3aa: CASSQSPGLATNEQYF
v_gene: TRBV7-9; j_gene: TRBJ2-2; CDR3aa: CASSSSGQGSTGELFF
v_gene: TRBV5-4; j_gene: TRBJ2-1; CDR3aa: CASSLRLGTNNEQFF
v_gene: TRBV12-3/TRBV12-4; j_gene: TRBJ1-1; CDR3aa: CASSLRQMNTEAFF
v_gene: TRBV24-1; j_gene: TRBJ2-1; CDR3aa: CATSDPGEKAIQQFF
v_gene: TRBV13; j_gene: TRBJ2-1; CDR3aa: CASSPAGRDYNEQFF
v_gene: TRBV7-2; j_gene: TRBJ2-2; CDR3aa: CASSSRPRGDTGELFF
v_gene: TRBV12-3/TRBV12-4; j_gene: TRBJ2-3; CDR3aa: CASSLGRSGGPDTQYF
v_gene: TRBV10-3; j_gene: TRBJ2-1; CDR3aa: CAISNSGDARQFF
v_gene: TRBV20-1; j_gene: TRBJ2-5; CDR3aa: CSAPGGGMGQETQYF
v_gene: TRBV3-1; j_gene: TRBJ2-1; CDR3aa: CASSQEASGRFTFF
v_gene: TRBV5-4; j_gene: TRBJ2-7; CDR3aa: CASSLAPLSEQYF
v_gene: TRBV9; j_gene: TRBJ1-2; CDR3aa: CASSVLTGGYTF
v_gene: TRBV7-8; j_gene: TRBJ2-2; CDR3aa: CASSLDRRKDLSPRELFF
v_gene: TRBV12-3/TRBV12-4; j_gene: TRBJ2-1; CDR3aa: CASWRGPTYNEQFF
v_gene: TRBV18; j_gene: TRBJ2-3; CDR3aa: CASSPAVRTSGVDTQYF
v_gene: TRBV6-5; j_gene: TRBJ1-2; CDR3aa: CASTSGTYGYTF
v_gene: TRBV5-1; j_gene: TRBJ1-1; CDR3aa: CASSLAGLQLNTEAFF
v_gene: TRBV11-3; j_gene: TRBJ2-2; CDR3aa: CASSLATGGGSTGELVF
v_gene: TRBV29-1; j_gene: TRBJ2-7; CDR3aa: CSVDRGPYEQYF
v_gene: TRBV14; j_gene: TRBJ2-1; CDR3aa: CASSQEGQEWDNEQFF
v_gene: TRBV4-1; j_gene: TRBJ2-3; CDR3aa: CASSQDRLAGGSQYF
v_gene: TRBV5-6; j_gene: TRBJ2-2; CDR3aa: CASSVPGQTNTGELFF
v_gene: TRBV5-1; j_gene: TRBJ2-3; CDR3aa: CASSLSTAATDTQYF